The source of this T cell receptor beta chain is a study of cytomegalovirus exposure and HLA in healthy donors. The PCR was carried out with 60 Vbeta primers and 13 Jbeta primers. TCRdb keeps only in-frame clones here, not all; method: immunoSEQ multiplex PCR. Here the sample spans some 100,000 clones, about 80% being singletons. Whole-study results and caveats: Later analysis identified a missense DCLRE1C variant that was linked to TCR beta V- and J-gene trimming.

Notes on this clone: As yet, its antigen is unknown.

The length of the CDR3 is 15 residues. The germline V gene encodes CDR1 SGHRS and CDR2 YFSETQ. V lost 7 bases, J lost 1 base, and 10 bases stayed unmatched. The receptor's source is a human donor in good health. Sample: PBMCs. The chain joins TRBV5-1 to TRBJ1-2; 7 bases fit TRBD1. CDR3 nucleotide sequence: TGCGCCAGCGGCCAAATGGGACAGAATAACTATGGCTACACCTTC. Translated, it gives CASGQMGQNNYGYTF.